This TCR beta chain was identified during a study of cytomegalovirus exposure and HLA in healthy donors. In the study overall: Unique TCRs from HLA-typed donors, roughly 87 million of them, were held in an early data release. Study-level points and caveats: The study designated roughly 160 TCR beta chains cytomegalovirus-associated.

Concerning this clone itself: Its antigen is unknown.

The study ran its PCR with 60 Vbeta and 13 Jbeta primers. Clones were sequenced by immunoSEQ multiplex PCR, and TCRdb holds only the in-frame ones, with some missing. The sample holds about 160,000 clones, 60% to 85% seen once. Healthy people donating bone marrow made up the donors. The receptor was derived from a woman aged 40 to 50 in good health and CMV-seronegative. Sequenced sample: PBMCs.

CDR3 sequence: CASSSSSSGGAYEQYF. The CDR3 DNA follows: TGCGCCAGCAGCTCCTCATCTAGCGGGGGGGCTTACGAGCAGTACTTC. V usage is TRBV5-1 and J usage is TRBJ2-7, with 12 bases matching TRBD2. The germline V gene encodes CDR1 SGHRS and CDR2 YFSETQ. The CDR3 covers 16 residues. V was clipped by 3 bases and J by 4 bases; unmatched bases: 8.